Listed here are 28 T cell receptor beta chains from one sample, sequenced in a study of tumor-infiltrating lymphocytes in localized non-small cell lung cancer. Produced via immunoSEQ multiplex PCR; TCRdb's table is partial and in-frame only. The sample contains 15,000 or so clones, less than 55% of which appear only once. Sequenced material: lung tumor tissue. All receptors come from a human donor with non-small cell lung cancer.

The chain is built from TRBV28 and TRBJ1-4, with 9 bases fitting TRBD1. J lost 6 bases, V lost 5 bases, and 7 bases had no gene match. Germline values: CDR1 MDHEN, CDR2 SYDVKM. This CDR3 region has 15 residues. The CDR3 loop reads CASSTRDRADEKLFF. The CDR3 coding sequence is TGTGCCAGCAGTACCAGGGACAGGGCTGATGAAAAACTGTTTTTT. Full variable domain (outside the CDR3, taken from reference TRBV28 and TRBJ1-4): DVKVTQSSRYLVKRTGEKVFLECVQDMDHENMFWYRQDPGLGLRLIYFSYDVKMKEKGDIPEGYSVSREKKERFSLILESASTNQTSMYLCASSTRDRADEKLFFGSGTQLSVL.

This clone has only a few counts. The chain is built from TRBV5-1 and TRBJ1-1, with D tentatively TRBD1 (6 bases). V lost 3 bases and J lost 5, with 17 bases in between. Germline CDR1 and CDR2: SGHRS and YFSETQ. The length of the CDR3 is 15 residues. The DNA for the CDR3 is TGCGCCAGCAGCTCGCCGGACAGCGGGCGGACTGAAGCTTTCTTT. Translating it yields CASSSPDSGRTEAFF.

The chain employs TRBV4-1 and TRBJ1-5; TRBD1 might be the D (5 bases). The CDR3 contains 16 residues. V lost 0 bases to trimming and J lost 1 base, with 10 bases between them. Germline lookup yields CDR1 MGHRA and CDR2 YSYEKL. The CDR3 is CASSQDWGMSNQPQHF. CDR3 nucleotide sequence: TGCGCCAGCAGCCAAGACTGGGGGATGAGCAATCAGCCCCAGCATTTT.

The gene calls are TRBV28 and TRBJ1-6; D is unresolved. Germline CDR1 is MDHEN and CDR2 is SYDVKM. The CDR3 is 18 residues long. Trimming pared 2 bases from V and 8 bases from J, leaving 22 bases between. CDR3 nucleotides: TGTGCCAGCAGTTTAAGGCGCGGGTGGGGTTTTTCGTATTCACCCCTCCACTTT. This encodes CASSLRRGWGFSYSPLHF. Variable domain in full (rest from reference TRBV28 and TRBJ1-6): DVKVTQSSRYLVKRTGEKVFLECVQDMDHENMFWYRQDPGLGLRLIYFSYDVKMKEKGDIPEGYSVSREKKERFSLILESASTNQTSMYLCASSLRRGWGFSYSPLHFGNGTRLTVT.

This chain links TRBV2 with TRBJ1-6, with 9 bases identical to TRBD1. The CDR3 is 15 amino acids. Germline V gives CDR1 SNHLY, CDR2 FYNNEI. Trimming took 4 bases from V and 7 from J; bases not matched to a gene: 5. The CDR3 here is CASSAGTGNNSPLHF. In nucleotides, the CDR3 is TGTGCCAGCAGTGCAGGGACAGGGAACAATTCACCCCTCCACTTT.

This clone was counted between two and nine times. This chain uses TRBV27 with TRBJ2-1; 9 bases are shared with TRBD2. This CDR3 is built from 15 residues. V gave up 10 bases and J gave up 0 bases; unmatched junction bases: 7. Per the germline V gene, CDR1 is MNHEY and CDR2 is SMNVEV (reference sequence). CDR3 nucleotide sequence: TGTGCCACCCAGGGGCGGGGGGGCTCCTACAATGAGCAGTTCTTC. Translation gives CATQGRGGSYNEQFF.

The V call is TRBV10-2, the J call TRBJ2-2; TRBD2 matches at 13 bases. The CDR3 length is 16 residues. Germline trimming cut 7 bases from V and 6 bases from J; bases unmatched to any gene: 8. Per germline, CDR1 WSHSY and CDR2 SAAADI. The CDR3 DNA is TGCGCCAGCATCTTAACTAGCGGGGGGGCCCCCGGGGAGCTGTTTTTT. This sequence encodes CASILTSGGAPGELFF.

Only a few counts were recorded for this clone. The chain employs TRBV6-6 and TRBJ1-1; D unclear. CDR1 and CDR2 (germline): MNHNY, SVGAGI (reference sequence). The ends were cut back, 6 bases at V and 3 bases at J, with 11 bases in the middle. The CDR3 has 13 residues. CDR3 residues: CASRFSSDTEAFF. The DNA for the CDR3 is TGTGCCAGCAGGTTTTCTTCGGACACTGAAGCTTTCTTT.

This clone was seen a single time. The CDR3 nucleotides read TGTGCCAGCAGCTCTAGCGGGGGTGGGAACTCCTACAATGAGCAGTTCTTC. This sequence encodes CASSSSGGGNSYNEQFF. V gene TRBV7-2 combines with J gene TRBJ2-1; 10 bases map to TRBD2. J was trimmed by 0 bases and V by 4 bases; bases with no gene match: 6. The CDR3 is made up of 17 amino acids. In germline, CDR1 is SGHTA, CDR2 FQGNSA.

This clone was found once. V gene TRBV5-1 combines with J gene TRBJ1-1; the D gene is possibly TRBD1 (6 bases). Looked up from germline, CDR1 is SGHRS and CDR2 is YFSETQ. This CDR3 is 13 amino acids long. V dropped 9 bases and J dropped 3 bases, with 15 bases sitting between them. CDR3 DNA: TGCGCCACCGCACAGGGTATGGACACTGAAGCTTTCTTT. As protein: CATAQGMDTEAFF.

The sample holds many counts of this clone. V and J are TRBV5-1 and TRBJ1-2; D not certain. Germline V lookup: CDR1 SGHRS, CDR2 YFSETQ. The V and J ends lost 0 bases and 5 bases respectively, with 20 bases between them. This CDR3 spans 17 amino acids. The DNA of the CDR3 is TGCGCCAGCAGCTTGGACGTTGGACTCACCGATGAGTATGGCTACACCTTC. Translation gives CASSLDVGLTDEYGYTF.

As concerns this clone: Germline and junction disagree at one end, which may indicate a read error. The rearrangement uses TRBV7-3 and TRBJ1-6, with 7 bases lining up with TRBD1. The CDR3 consists of 14 residues. CDR1 is SGHTA and CDR2 is FQGTGA in the germline V gene. CDR3 nucleotides: TGTGCCAGCAGCCTAACAGGGGATAATTCACCCCTCCACTTT. Translation: CASSLTGDNSPLHF.

CDR3 protein: CAWSVKPGQYNEQFF. CDR3 DNA sequence: TGTGCCTGGAGTGTTAAACCGGGACAGTACAATGAGCAGTTCTTC. The chain links TRBV30 to TRBJ2-1, with 7 nucleotides matching TRBD1. This CDR3 region has 15 residues. The V gene's germline CDR1 is GTSNPN and CDR2 SVGIG (reference sequence). After removal of 0 bases from V and 4 bases from J, the junction contained 6 bases not matched to a gene.

This chain links TRBV4-1 with TRBJ2-7; 10 nucleotides agree with TRBD2. This CDR3 is 16 amino acids long. The trim removed 0 bases at V and 3 bases at J, leaving 5 bases unmatched. Germline values: CDR1 MGHRA, CDR2 YSYEKL. The CDR3 loop reads CASSQDFSGGFYEQYF. As DNA, the CDR3 is TGCGCCAGCAGCCAAGATTTTAGCGGGGGGTTCTACGAGCAGTACTTC.

This clone was recorded a few times. The chain has TRBV7-3 and TRBJ2-3; 10 bases fit TRBD2. Germline V gene sequence: CDR1 SGHTA, CDR2 FQGTGA. CDR3 length: 15 amino acids. V was clipped by 4 bases and J by 5 bases; unmatched bases: 6. The CDR3 here is CASSYSGGPVDTQYF. The CDR3 DNA sequence: TGTGCCAGCAGCTATAGCGGGGGGCCCGTAGATACGCAGTATTTT.

This chain uses TRBV7-9 with TRBJ1-6; unclear D gene. The CDR3 runs to 15 residues. Germline-derived CDR1 and CDR2 are SEHNR and FQNEAQ (reference sequence). Trimming left V 3 bases short and J 9 bases short, with 15 bases between. In nucleotides, the CDR3 is TGTGCCAGCAGCTTTGACGGCCTATTAAGTTCACCCCTCCACTTT. It yields the protein CASSFDGLLSSPLHF.

This clone qualifies as medium-sized. V gene TRBV5-1 combines with J gene TRBJ2-5; 10 bases map to TRBD1. The junction had 6 bases not matched to a gene; V was cut back by 4 bases and J by 3 bases. Germline CDR1 SGHRS, CDR2 YFSETQ. This CDR3 is 15 amino acids long. The CDR3 DNA is TGCGCCAGCAGCGTGACGGGACAGGGGAAAGAGACCCAGTACTTC. Protein product: CASSVTGQGKETQYF.

The chain employs TRBV29-1 and TRBJ1-1; the D gene is possibly TRBD1 (5 bases). The CDR3 totals 14 residues. Looked up from germline, CDR1 is SQVTM and CDR2 is ANQGSEA. Trimming took 1 base from V and 10 from J, leaving 19 bases between them. CDR3 sequence reads: CSVEVRGEVIRAFF. The CDR3 DNA reads as TGCAGCGTTGAAGTGCGGGGGGAAGTAATAAGAGCTTTCTTT.

The CDR3 DNA sequence: TGTGCCAGCAGGACAGGGGGCTCGGGTAATTCACCCCTCCACTTT. Translation: CASRTGGSGNSPLHF. The chain combines TRBV28 with TRBJ1-6, with 10 nucleotides matching TRBD1. V shed 6 bases, J shed 6 bases, and the junction held 5 bases outside the gene matches. CDR1 and CDR2 from the germline V gene are MDHEN and SYDVKM. CDR3 length: 15 amino acids.

V and J are TRBV28 and TRBJ2-7, with no clear D. The CDR3 is 14 amino acids. The V and J ends lost 7 bases and 0 bases respectively, with 13 bases between them. Germline V gene lookup returns CDR1 MDHEN and CDR2 SYDVKM. CDR3 DNA sequence: TGTGCCAGCACTCTTGGAGCTGCCTCCTACGAGCAGTACTTC. This gives the protein CASTLGAASYEQYF.

The rearrangement joins TRBV5-4 to TRBJ2-7; weak D call: TRBD1 (6 bases). This CDR3 is built from 14 residues. V gave up 4 bases and J gave up 0 bases, with 11 bases separating them. From germline, CDR1 is SGHNT and CDR2 YYREEE (reference sequence). CDR3 bases: TGTGCCAGCAGCGGGATGGACAGCTCCTACGAGCAGTACTTC. Translating gives CASSGMDSSYEQYF.

The genes are TRBV20-1 and TRBJ1-2, with 7 positions matching TRBD1. The germline V gene encodes CDR1 DFQATT and CDR2 SNEGSKA (reference sequence). Trimming removed 6 bases from V and 8 bases from J; junction bases left unmatched: 6. The CDR3 has 11 residues. The DNA of the CDR3 is TGCAGTGCCCCGGACAGGTACGGCTACACCTTC. Its translation: CSAPDRYGYTF.

This chain links TRBV7-2 with TRBJ2-3; TRBD1 or TRBD2 may be the D gene (6 bases each). This CDR3 region has 15 residues. The V end lost 4 bases, the J end lost 9 bases, and 20 bases lay between the germline ends. Germline V lookup: CDR1 SGHTA, CDR2 FQGNSA. CDR3 DNA: TGTGCCAGCAGCTCAACCTTAGGGGGGCGTTCGACGCAGTATTTT. Protein sequence: CASSSTLGGRSTQYF.

The chain combines TRBV2 with TRBJ1-1; D is possibly TRBD1 (6 bases). This CDR3 contains 14 residues. The V end was cut by 7 bases, the J end by 6 bases, with 18 bases between. Germline values: CDR1 SNHLY, CDR2 FYNNEI. CDR3 in DNA: TGTGCCAGCATTTTTTTTGGGGCAGGGGCTGAAGCTTTCTTT. Protein: CASIFFGAGAEAFF.

V gene TRBV6-4 combines with J gene TRBJ2-7; 7 bases are shared with TRBD1. The CDR3 is 14 residues long. V was pared by 8 bases and J by 2 bases, with 9 bases of the junction left unmatched. Germline loops: CDR1 MRHNA, CDR2 SNTAGT. The CDR3 nucleotides read TGTGCCAGCTCCGGGACAGTAACCCCCTACGAGCAGTACTTC. It translates to CASSGTVTPYEQYF.

This clone has only a few counts. This rearrangement joins TRBV30 to TRBJ2-5; D perhaps matches TRBD1 (5 bases). V lost 2 bases and J 5 bases, leaving 9 bases between the germline ends. Germline CDR1 reads GTSNPN; CDR2 reads SVGIG (reference sequence). CDR3 length: 12 residues. DNA for the CDR3: TGTGCCTGGAGTTCAGGGTCGGAGACCCAGTACTTC. Translating it yields CAWSSGSETQYF.

CDR3 loop: CASRKGLQGETQYF. CDR3 coding DNA: TGTGCCAGCAGGAAGGGACTGCAGGGGGAGACCCAGTACTTC. The chain carries TRBV2 and TRBJ2-5; tentatively, D is TRBD1 or TRBD2 (6 bases each). V was trimmed by 6 bases and J by 5 bases, leaving 16 bases between them. CDR3 size: 14 residues. The V gene's germline CDR1 is SNHLY and CDR2 FYNNEI.

This clone was seen only once. The chain combines TRBV5-4 with TRBJ2-1; no firm D call. There are 12 residues in the CDR3. CDR1 is SGHNT, CDR2 YYREEE, per germline (reference sequence). V gave up 2 bases and J gave up 5 bases, with 5 bases separating them. The CDR3 bases are TGTGCCAGCAGCTTAAGGGACAATGAGCAGTTCTTC. Residues: CASSLRDNEQFF.